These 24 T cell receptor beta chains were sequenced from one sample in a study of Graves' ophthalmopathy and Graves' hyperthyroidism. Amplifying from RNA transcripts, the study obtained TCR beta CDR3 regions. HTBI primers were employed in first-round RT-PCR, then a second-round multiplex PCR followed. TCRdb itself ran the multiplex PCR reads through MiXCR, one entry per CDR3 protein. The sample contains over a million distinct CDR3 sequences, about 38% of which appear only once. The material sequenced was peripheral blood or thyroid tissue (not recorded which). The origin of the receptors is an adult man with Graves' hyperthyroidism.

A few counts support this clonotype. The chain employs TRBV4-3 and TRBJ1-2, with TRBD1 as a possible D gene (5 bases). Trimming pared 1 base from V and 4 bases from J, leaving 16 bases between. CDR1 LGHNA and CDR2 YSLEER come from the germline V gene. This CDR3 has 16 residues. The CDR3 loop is CASSQGVGGTFYGYTF. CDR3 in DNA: TGCGCCAGCAGCCAAGGGGTTGGGGGGACCTTCTATGGCTACACCTTC.

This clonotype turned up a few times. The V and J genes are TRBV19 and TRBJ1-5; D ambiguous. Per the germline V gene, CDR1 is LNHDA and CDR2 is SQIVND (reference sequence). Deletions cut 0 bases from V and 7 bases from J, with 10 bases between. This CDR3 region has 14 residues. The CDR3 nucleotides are TGTGCCAGTAGTATAGATGAGGGCAGCCAGCCCCAGCATTTT. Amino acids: CASSIDEGSQPQHF.

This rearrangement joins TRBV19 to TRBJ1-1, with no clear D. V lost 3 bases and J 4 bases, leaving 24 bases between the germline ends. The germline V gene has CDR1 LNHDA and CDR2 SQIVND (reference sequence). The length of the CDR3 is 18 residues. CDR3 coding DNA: TGTGCCAGTAGTATCTTTGGAGGCGCCAGGACCTGGGGCACTGAAGCTTTCTTT. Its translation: CASSIFGGARTWGTEAFF.

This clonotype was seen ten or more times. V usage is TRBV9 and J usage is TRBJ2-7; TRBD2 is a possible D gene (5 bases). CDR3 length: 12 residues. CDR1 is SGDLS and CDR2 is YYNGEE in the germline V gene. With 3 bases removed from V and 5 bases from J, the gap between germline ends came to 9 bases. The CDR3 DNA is TGTGCCAGCAGCGAATACGGGGACGAGCAGTACTTC. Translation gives CASSEYGDEQYF.

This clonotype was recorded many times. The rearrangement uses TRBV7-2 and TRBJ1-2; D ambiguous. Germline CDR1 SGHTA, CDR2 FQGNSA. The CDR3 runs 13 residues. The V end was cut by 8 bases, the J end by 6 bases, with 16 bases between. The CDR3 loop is CASANDWSHGYTF. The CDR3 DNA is TGTGCCAGCGCGAATGACTGGAGCCATGGCTACACCTTC.

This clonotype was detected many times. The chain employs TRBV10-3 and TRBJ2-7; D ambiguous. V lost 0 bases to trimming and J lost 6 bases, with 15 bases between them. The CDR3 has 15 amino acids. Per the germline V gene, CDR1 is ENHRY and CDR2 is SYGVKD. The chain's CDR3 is CAISESMETRTEQYF. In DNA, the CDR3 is TGTGCCATCAGTGAGTCGATGGAGACACGAACCGAGCAGTACTTC.

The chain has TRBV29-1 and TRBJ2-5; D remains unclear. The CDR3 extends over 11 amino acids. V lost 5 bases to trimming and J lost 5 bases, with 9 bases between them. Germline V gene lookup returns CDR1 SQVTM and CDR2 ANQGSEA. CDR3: CSVYGSETQYF. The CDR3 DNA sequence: TGCAGCGTTTATGGTAGCGAGACCCAGTACTTC. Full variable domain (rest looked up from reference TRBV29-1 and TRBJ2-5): SAVISQKPSRDICQRGTSLTIQCQVDSQVTMMFWYRQQPGQSLTLIATANQGSEATYESGFVIDKFPISRPNLTFSTLTVSNMSPEDSSIYLCSVYGSETQYFGPGTRLLVL.

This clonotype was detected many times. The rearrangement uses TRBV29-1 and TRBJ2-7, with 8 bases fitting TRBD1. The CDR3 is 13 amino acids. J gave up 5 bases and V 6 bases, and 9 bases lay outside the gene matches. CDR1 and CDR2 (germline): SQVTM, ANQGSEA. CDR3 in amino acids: CSVGPGTGDEQYF. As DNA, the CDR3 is TGCAGCGTCGGGCCCGGGACAGGTGACGAGCAGTACTTC.

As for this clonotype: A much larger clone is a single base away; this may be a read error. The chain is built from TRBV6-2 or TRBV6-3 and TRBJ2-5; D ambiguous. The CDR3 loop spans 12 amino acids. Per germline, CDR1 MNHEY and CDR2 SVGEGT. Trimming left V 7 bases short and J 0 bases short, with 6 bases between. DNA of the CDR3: TGTGCCAGCACAGAGTACCAAGAGACCCAGTACTTC. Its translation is CASTEYQETQYF.

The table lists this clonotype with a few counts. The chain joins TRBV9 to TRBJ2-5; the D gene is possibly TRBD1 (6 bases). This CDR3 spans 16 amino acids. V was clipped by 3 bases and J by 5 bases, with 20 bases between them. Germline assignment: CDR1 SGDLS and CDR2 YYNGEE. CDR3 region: CASSASSGQLGETQYF. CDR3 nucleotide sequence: TGTGCCAGCAGCGCCTCATCCGGACAGCTGGGGGAGACCCAGTACTTC.

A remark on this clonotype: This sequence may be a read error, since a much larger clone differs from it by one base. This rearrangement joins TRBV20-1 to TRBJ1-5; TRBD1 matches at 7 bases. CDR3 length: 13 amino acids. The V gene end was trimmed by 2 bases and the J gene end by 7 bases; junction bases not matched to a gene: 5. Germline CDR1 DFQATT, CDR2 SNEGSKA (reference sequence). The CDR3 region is CSARKTGRQPQHF. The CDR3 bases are TGCAGTGCTAGAAAGACAGGGAGGCAGCCCCAGCATTTT.

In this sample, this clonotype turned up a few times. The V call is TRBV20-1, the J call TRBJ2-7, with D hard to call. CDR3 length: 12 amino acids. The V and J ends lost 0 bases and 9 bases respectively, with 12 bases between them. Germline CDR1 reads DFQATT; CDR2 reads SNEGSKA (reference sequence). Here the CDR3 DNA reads TGCAGTGCTAGAGATTCCCCTTATGTGCAGTACTTC. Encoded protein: CSARDSPYVQYF.

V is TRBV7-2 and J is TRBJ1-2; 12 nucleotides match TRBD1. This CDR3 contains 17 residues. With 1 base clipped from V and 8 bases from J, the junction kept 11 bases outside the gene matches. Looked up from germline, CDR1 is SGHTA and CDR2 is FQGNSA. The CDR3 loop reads CASSLEGTGGVSWGYTF. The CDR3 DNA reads TGTGCCAGCAGCTTAGAGGGGACAGGGGGCGTGAGCTGGGGCTACACCTTC.

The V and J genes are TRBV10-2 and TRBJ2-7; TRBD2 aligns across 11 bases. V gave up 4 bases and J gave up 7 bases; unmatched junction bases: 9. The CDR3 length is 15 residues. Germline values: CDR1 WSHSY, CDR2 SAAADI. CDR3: CASSAGLAGTEEQYF. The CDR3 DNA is TGCGCCAGCAGTGCCGGACTAGCGGGCACCGAAGAGCAGTACTTC.

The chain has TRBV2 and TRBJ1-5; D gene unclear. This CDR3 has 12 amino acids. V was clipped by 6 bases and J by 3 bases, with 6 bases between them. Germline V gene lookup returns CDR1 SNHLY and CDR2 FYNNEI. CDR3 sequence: CASRGINQPQHF. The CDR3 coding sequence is TGTGCCAGCAGGGGCATCAATCAGCCCCAGCATTTT. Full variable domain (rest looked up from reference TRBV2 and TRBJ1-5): EPEVTQTPSHQVTQMGQEVILRCVPISNHLYFYWYRQILGQKVEFLVSFYNNEISEKSEIFDDQFSVERPDGSNFTLKIRSTKLEDSAMYFCASRGINQPQHFGDGTRLSIL.

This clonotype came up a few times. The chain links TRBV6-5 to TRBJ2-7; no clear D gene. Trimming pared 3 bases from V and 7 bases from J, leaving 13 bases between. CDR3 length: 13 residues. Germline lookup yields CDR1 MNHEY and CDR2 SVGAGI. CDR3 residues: CASSYEFGREQYF. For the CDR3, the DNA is TGTGCCAGCAGTTATGAGTTCGGCAGAGAGCAGTACTTC.

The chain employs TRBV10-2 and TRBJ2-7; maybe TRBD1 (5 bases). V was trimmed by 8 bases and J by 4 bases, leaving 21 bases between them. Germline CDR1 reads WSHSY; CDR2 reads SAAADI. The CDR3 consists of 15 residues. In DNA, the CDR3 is TGCGCCAGCCAACAGAGCTCCGGGCAGGGTTACGAGCAGTACTTC. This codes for CASQQSSGQGYEQYF.

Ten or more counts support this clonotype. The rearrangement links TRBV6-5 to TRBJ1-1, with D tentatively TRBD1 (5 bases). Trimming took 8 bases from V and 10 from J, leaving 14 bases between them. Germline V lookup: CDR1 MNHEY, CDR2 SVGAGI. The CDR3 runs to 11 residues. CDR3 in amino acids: CASGQGNPAFF. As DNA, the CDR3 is TGTGCCAGCGGGCAGGGTAATCCAGCTTTCTTT.

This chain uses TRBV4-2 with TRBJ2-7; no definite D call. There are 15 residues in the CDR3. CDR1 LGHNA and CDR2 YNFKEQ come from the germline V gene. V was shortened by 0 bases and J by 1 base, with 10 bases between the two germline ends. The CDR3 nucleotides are TGTGCCAGCAGCCAAGATCCAGTCCCTTCCTACGAGCAGTACTTC. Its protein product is CASSQDPVPSYEQYF.

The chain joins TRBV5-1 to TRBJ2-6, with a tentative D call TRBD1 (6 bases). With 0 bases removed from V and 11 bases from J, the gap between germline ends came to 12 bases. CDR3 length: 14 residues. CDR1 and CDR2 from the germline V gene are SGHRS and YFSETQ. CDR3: CASSLAAGVDVLTF. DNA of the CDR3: TGCGCCAGCAGCTTGGCGGCAGGGGTTGACGTCCTGACTTTC.

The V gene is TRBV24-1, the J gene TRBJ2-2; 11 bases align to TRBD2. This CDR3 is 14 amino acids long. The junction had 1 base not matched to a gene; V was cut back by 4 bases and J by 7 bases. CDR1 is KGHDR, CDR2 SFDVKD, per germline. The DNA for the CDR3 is TGTGCCACCAGTGAACTAGCGGGGGACGGGGAGCTGTTTTTT. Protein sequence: CATSELAGDGELFF.

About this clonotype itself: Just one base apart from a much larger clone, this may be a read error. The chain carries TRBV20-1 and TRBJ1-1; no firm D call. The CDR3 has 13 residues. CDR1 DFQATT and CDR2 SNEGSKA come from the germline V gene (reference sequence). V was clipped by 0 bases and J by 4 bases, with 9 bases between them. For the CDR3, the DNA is TGCAGTGCTAGAGATAGGACCAGCACTGAAGCTTTCTTT. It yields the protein CSARDRTSTEAFF.

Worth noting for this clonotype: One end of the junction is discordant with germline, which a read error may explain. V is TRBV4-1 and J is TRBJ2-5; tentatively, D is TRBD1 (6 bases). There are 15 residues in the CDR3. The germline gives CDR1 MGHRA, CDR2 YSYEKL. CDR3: CTSSQSGQSRETQYF. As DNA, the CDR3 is TGCACCAGCAGCCAAAGCGGACAGTCGCGAGAGACCCAGTACTTC.

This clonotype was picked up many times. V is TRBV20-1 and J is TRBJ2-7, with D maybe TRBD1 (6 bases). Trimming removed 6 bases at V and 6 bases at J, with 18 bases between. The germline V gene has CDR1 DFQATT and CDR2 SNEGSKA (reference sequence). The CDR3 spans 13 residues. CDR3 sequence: CSARGHGKGEQYF. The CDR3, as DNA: TGCAGTGCGAGGGGACATGGGAAGGGCGAGCAGTACTTC.